This T cell receptor beta chain was captured in a study of control samples from healthy donors and cancer patients. The table came from immunoSEQ multiplex PCR; TCRdb's copy has only in-frame clones and leaves some out. The table lists about 51,000 clones, about 88% of them singletons. Sequencing input: PBMCs. The sequence was obtained from a man aged 45-65 years with head and neck cancer.

The CDR3: CASSSQGSTEAFF. DNA of the CDR3: TGTGCCAGCAGCTCCCAGGGGAGCACTGAAGCTTTCTTT. V gene TRBV7-2 combines with J gene TRBJ1-1, with D maybe TRBD1 (6 bases). Per the germline V gene, CDR1 is SGHTA and CDR2 is FQGNSA. V lost 4 bases and J lost 4, with 10 bases in between. This CDR3 is built from 13 residues.